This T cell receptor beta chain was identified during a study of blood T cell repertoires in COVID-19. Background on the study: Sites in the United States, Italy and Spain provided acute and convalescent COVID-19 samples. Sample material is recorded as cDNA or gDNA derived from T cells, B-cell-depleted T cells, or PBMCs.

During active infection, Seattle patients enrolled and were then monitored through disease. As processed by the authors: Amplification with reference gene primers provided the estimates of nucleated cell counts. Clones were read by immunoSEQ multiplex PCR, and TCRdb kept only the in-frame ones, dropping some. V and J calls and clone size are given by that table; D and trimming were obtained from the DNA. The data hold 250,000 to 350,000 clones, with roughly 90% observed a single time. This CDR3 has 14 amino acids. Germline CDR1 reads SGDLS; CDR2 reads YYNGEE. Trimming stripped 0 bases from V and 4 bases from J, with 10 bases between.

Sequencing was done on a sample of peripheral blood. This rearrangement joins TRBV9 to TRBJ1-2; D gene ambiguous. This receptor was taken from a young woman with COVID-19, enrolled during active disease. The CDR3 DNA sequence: TGTGCCAGCAGCGTAGACCCCGGGGTCTATGGCTACACCTTC. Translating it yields CASSVDPGVYGYTF.